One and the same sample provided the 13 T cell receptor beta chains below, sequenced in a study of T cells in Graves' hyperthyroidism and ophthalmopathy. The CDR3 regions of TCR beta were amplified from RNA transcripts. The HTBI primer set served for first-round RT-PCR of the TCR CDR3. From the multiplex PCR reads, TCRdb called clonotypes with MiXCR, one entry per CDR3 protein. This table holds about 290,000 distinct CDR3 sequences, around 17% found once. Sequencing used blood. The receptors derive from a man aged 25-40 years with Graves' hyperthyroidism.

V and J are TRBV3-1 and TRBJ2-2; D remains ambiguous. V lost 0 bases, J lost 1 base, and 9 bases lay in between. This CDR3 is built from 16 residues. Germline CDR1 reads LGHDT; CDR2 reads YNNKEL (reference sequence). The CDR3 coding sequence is TGTGCCAGCAGCCAAGAAAGGCTAGTGAACACCGGGGAGCTGTTTTTT. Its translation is CASSQERLVNTGELFF.

CDR3 sequence: CASSYQGGPGELFF. DNA of the CDR3: TGTGCCAGCAGTTATCAGGGGGGCCCCGGGGAGCTGTTTTTT. V gene TRBV2 combines with J gene TRBJ2-2, with a possible D match to TRBD1 (7 bases). From germline, CDR1 is SNHLY and CDR2 FYNNEI. The CDR3 sequence is 14 residues long. The V end was cut by 5 bases, the J end by 6 bases, with 13 bases between.

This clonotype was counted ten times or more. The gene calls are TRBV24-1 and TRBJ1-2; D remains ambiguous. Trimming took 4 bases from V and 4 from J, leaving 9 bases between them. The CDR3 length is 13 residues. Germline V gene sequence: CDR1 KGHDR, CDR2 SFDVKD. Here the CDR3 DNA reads TGTGCCACCAGTGACACGTGGGGCTATGGCTACACCTTC. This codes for CATSDTWGYGYTF.

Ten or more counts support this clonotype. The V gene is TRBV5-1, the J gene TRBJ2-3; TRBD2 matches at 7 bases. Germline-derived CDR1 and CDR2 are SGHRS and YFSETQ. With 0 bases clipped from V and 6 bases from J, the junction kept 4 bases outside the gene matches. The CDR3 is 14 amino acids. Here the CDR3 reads CASSLGQLADTQYF. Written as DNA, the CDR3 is TGCGCCAGCAGCTTGGGACAACTAGCGGATACGCAGTATTTT.

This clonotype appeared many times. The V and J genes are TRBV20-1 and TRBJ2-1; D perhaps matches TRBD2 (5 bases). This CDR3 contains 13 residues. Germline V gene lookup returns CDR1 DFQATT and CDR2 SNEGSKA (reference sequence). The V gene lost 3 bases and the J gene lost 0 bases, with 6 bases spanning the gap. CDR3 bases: TGCAGTGCTAGCGGGAACTCCTACAATGAGCAGTTCTTC. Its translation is CSASGNSYNEQFF.

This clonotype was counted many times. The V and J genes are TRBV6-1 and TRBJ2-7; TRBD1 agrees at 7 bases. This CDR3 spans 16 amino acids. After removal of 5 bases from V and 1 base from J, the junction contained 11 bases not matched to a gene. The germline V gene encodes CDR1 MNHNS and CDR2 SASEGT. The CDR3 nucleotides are TGTGCCAGCAGTTCTCCTCGGACAGGAACATCCTACGAGCAGTACTTC. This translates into CASSSPRTGTSYEQYF.

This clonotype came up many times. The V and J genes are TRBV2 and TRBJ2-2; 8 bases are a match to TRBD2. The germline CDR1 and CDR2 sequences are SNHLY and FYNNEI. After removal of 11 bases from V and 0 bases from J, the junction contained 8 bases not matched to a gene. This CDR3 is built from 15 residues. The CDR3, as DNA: TGTGCCTCACGGCCACTAGCGGCGAACACCGGGGAGCTGTTTTTT. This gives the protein CASRPLAANTGELFF.

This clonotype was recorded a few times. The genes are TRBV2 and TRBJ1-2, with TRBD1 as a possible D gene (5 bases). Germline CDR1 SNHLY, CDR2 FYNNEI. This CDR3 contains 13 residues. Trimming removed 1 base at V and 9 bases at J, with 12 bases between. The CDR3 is CASSEVQGGSYTF. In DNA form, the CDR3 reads TGTGCCAGCAGTGAAGTCCAGGGAGGGAGCTACACCTTC. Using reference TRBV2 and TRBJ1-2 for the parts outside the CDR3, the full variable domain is EPEVTQTPSHQVTQMGQEVILRCVPISNHLYFYWYRQILGQKVEFLVSFYNNEISEKSEIFDDQFSVERPDGSNFTLKIRSTKLEDSAMYFCASSEVQGGSYTFGSGTRLTVV.

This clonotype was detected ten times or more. The chain's CDR3 is CASSLGTGVMNEQFF. CDR3 nucleotide sequence: TGCGCCAGCAGCTTAGGGACAGGGGTCATGAATGAGCAGTTCTTC. The chain combines TRBV5-1 with TRBJ2-1; 10 bases fit TRBD1. CDR3 length: 15 amino acids. Per the germline V gene, CDR1 is SGHRS and CDR2 is YFSETQ. Trimming removed 2 bases from V and 7 bases from J; junction bases left unmatched: 6.

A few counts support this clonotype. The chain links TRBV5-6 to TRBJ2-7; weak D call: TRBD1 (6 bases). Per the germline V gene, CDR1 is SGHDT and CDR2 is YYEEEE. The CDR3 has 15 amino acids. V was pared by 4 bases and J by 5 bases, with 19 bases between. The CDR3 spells CASSLALRGMDEQYF. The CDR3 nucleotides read TGTGCCAGCAGCCTGGCTTTAAGGGGGATGGACGAGCAGTACTTC.

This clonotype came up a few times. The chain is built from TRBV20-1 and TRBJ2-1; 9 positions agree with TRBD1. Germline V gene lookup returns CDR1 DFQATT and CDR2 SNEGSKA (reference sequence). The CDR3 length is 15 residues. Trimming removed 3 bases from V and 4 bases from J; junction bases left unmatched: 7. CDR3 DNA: TGCAGTGCTAGTTTATCGGACAGGGGTTACAATGAGCAGTTCTTC. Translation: CSASLSDRGYNEQFF.

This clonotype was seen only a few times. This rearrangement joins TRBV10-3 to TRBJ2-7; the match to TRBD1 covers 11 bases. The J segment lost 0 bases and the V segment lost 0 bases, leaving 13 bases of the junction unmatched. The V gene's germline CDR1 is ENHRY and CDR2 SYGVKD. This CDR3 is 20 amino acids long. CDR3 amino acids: CAISESELGQGDLNSYEQYF. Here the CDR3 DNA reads TGTGCCATCAGTGAGTCCGAACTGGGACAGGGGGATTTAAACTCCTACGAGCAGTACTTC.

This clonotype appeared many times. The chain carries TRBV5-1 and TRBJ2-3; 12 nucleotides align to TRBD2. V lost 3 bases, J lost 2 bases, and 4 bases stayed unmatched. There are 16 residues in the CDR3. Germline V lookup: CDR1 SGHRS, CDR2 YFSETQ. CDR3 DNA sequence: TGCGCCAGCAGCTCGACTAGCGGGAGTACCACAGATACGCAGTATTTT. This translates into CASSSTSGSTTDTQYF.